This passage covers 21 T cell receptor beta chains from one sample sequenced in a study of blood T cell repertoires in COVID-19. Only in-frame clones appear in the TCRdb table, and some are missing; sequencing was by immunoSEQ multiplex PCR. This sample yields over 45,000 clones, of which approximately 80% are seen a single time; about 20% belongs to the top ten. Sequencing was performed on peripheral blood. The receptors were gathered from a human donor with active or convalescent COVID-19. The donor label of this sample is uncertain.

The V gene is TRBV25-1, the J gene TRBJ2-7; no clear D. The CDR3 runs 12 residues. Trimming cost V 6 bases and J 9 bases, with 15 bases left between them. Germline V gene sequence: CDR1 MGHDK, CDR2 SYGVNS. CDR3 in amino acids: CASRVTLRGQYF. In nucleotides, the CDR3 is TGTGCCAGCAGGGTGACGCTACGAGGGCAGTACTTC.

The chain is built from TRBV7-9 and TRBJ2-5, with 8 bases fitting TRBD2. The CDR3 runs to 19 residues. Unmatched junction bases numbered 17, after V lost 3 bases and J lost 2 bases. Germline assignment: CDR1 SEHNR and CDR2 FQNEAQ (reference sequence). The CDR3 region is CASSFWVRAGVRGQETQYF. CDR3 sequence (DNA): TGTGCCAGCAGCTTCTGGGTCCGAGCGGGAGTTCGGGGGCAAGAGACCCAGTACTTC.

This sequence joins TRBV7-2 and TRBJ2-4; D is possibly TRBD2 (7 bases). The CDR3 contains 16 residues. With 5 bases removed from V and 0 bases from J, the gap between germline ends came to 14 bases. CDR1 SGHTA and CDR2 FQGNSA come from the germline V gene. CDR3 sequence reads: CASSPEGGVAKNIQYF. CDR3 sequence (DNA): TGTGCCAGCAGCCCGGAGGGGGGGGTAGCCAAAAACATTCAGTACTTC.

This clone has at least ten counts. The rearrangement uses TRBV18 and TRBJ2-1, with TRBD2 matching 8 bases. The trim removed 0 bases at V and 4 bases at J, leaving 5 bases unmatched. Germline-derived CDR1 and CDR2 are KGHSH and LQKENI. CDR3 length: 16 amino acids. The CDR3 DNA reads as TGTGCCAGCTCACCACCGCTTAGCGGGGCATACAATGAGCAGTTCTTC. Its protein product is CASSPPLSGAYNEQFF.

The rearrangement links TRBV7-8 to TRBJ1-1; 7 bases line up with TRBD1. This CDR3 spans 18 amino acids. V was pared by 1 base and J by 6 bases, with 17 bases of the junction left unmatched. Germline CDR1 SGHVS, CDR2 FQNEAQ. This chain's CDR3 is CASSLVGEWRQGLSEAFF. The CDR3 coding sequence is TGTGCCAGCAGCTTAGTGGGGGAATGGCGACAGGGTCTTTCTGAAGCTTTCTTT.

V usage is TRBV5-1 and J usage is TRBJ1-3; a weak D match, TRBD1 (5 bases). CDR3 length: 16 amino acids. Germline-derived CDR1 and CDR2 are SGHRS and YFSETQ. V was trimmed by 4 bases and J by 0 bases, leaving 14 bases between them. The CDR3 region is CASSPDGADSGNTIYF. The CDR3 coding sequence is TGCGCCAGCAGCCCCGATGGGGCGGACTCTGGAAACACCATATATTTT.

The chain carries TRBV29-1 and TRBJ1-2; no clear D gene. The ends were cut back, 3 bases at V and 0 bases at J, with 5 bases in the middle. This CDR3 is 12 amino acids long. CDR1 and CDR2 (germline): SQVTM, ANQGSEA. Here the CDR3 DNA reads TGCAGCGTTGAGTTCGCTAACTATGGCTACACCTTC. Its protein is CSVEFANYGYTF. Combining the CDR3 with reference TRBV29-1 and TRBJ1-2 gives the whole variable domain SAVISQKPSRDICQRGTSLTIQCQVDSQVTMMFWYRQQPGQSLTLIATANQGSEATYESGFVIDKFPISRPNLTFSTLTVSNMSPEDSSIYLCSVEFANYGYTFGSGTRLTVV.

The chain links TRBV3-1 (or the pseudogene TRBV3-2) to TRBJ2-5, with D uncertain. From germline, CDR1 is LGHDT and CDR2 YNNKEL (reference sequence). The CDR3 runs to 13 residues. Trimming removed 2 bases from V and 1 base from J, with 5 bases in between. CDR3 amino acids: CASSQRSQETQYF. CDR3 bases: TGTGCCAGCAGCCAACGGTCCCAAGAGACCCAGTACTTC.

This rearrangement joins TRBV25-1 to TRBJ2-2; tentative D call: TRBD1 (5 bases). In germline, CDR1 is MGHDK, CDR2 SYGVNS. V was clipped by 6 bases and J by 4 bases, with 9 bases between them. CDR3 length equals 13 residues. The CDR3 region is CASRQGVTGELFF. CDR3 sequence (DNA): TGTGCCAGCAGGCAGGGCGTCACCGGGGAGCTGTTTTTT.

This clone is a singleton in its sample. The V call is TRBV9, the J call TRBJ2-1; possibly TRBD1 for D (5 bases). With 1 base removed from V and 9 bases from J, the gap between germline ends came to 8 bases. Looked up from germline, CDR1 is SGDLS and CDR2 is YYNGEE. The CDR3 has 12 amino acids. For the CDR3, the DNA is TGTGCCAGCAGCGTAAGTCAGGGTGAGCAGTTCTTC. Its translation: CASSVSQGEQFF.

The chain combines TRBV18 with TRBJ1-2; TRBD1 might be the D (5 bases). Deletions cut 3 bases from V and 4 bases from J, with 12 bases between. The CDR3 covers 14 residues. Germline CDR1 is KGHSH and CDR2 is LQKENI. Written as DNA, the CDR3 is TGTGCCAGCTCACCTGGGGGGAAAGGCTATGGCTACACCTTC. Encoded protein: CASSPGGKGYGYTF.

The CDR3 sequence is CASSLGSGREKQYF. In nucleotides, the CDR3 is TGTGCCAGCAGCTTAGGGTCAGGGCGGGAGAAGCAGTACTTC. V gene TRBV7-3 combines with J gene TRBJ2-7; 7 bases fit TRBD2. The ends lost 2 bases at V and 8 bases at J; junction bases unmatched: 9. CDR3 length: 14 residues. CDR1 and CDR2 (germline): SGHTA, FQGTGA.

The gene calls are TRBV11-2 and TRBJ2-2; no firm D call. This CDR3 region has 14 residues. The germline V gene encodes CDR1 SGHAT and CDR2 FQNNGV. The V end was cut by 3 bases, the J end by 6 bases, with 11 bases between. Here the CDR3 DNA reads TGTGCCAGCAGCTTCGCTGAGTTCGCCGGGGAGCTGTTTTTT. Protein: CASSFAEFAGELFF.

The chain is built from TRBV19 and TRBJ1-6; 7 positions match TRBD1. The V gene's germline CDR1 is LNHDA and CDR2 SQIVND (reference sequence). This CDR3 has 14 amino acids. The trim removed 7 bases at V and 4 bases at J, leaving 4 bases unmatched. The CDR3 is CASKGQPYNSPLHF. CDR3 bases: TGTGCCAGTAAGGGACAGCCTTATAATTCACCCCTCCACTTT.

The CDR3 is CASSPGTAAYEQYF. Here the CDR3 DNA reads TGTGCCAGCAGCCCCGGGACAGCAGCTTACGAGCAGTACTTC. The chain has TRBV7-2 and TRBJ2-7; 7 positions match TRBD1. Losses at the gene ends were 5 bases for V and 4 bases for J; bases not matched to a gene: 8. CDR1 is SGHTA and CDR2 is FQGNSA in the germline V gene. The CDR3 runs to 14 residues.

About this clone itself: This sample also contains other DNA sequences that code for the same CDR3. The rearrangement links TRBV28 to TRBJ2-1; TRBD2 matches at 12 bases. J was trimmed by 7 bases and V by 6 bases; bases with no gene match: 1. The germline CDR1 and CDR2 sequences are MDHEN and SYDVKM. The length of the CDR3 is 13 residues. The CDR3 sequence is CASRLAGGNEQFF. CDR3 coding DNA: TGTGCCAGCAGACTAGCGGGAGGAAATGAGCAGTTCTTC.

This chain connects TRBV30 to TRBJ1-4; D perhaps matches TRBD1 (6 bases). The CDR3 runs 15 residues. Trimming took off 0 bases at V and 8 bases at J, with 16 bases between the two ends. Germline V lookup: CDR1 GTSNPN, CDR2 SVGIG (reference sequence). CDR3 coding DNA: TGTGCCTGGAGTGTACTCACAGGGAAGCGCGAAAAACTGTTTTTT. It yields the protein CAWSVLTGKREKLFF.

This clone was observed a single time. Here the CDR3 DNA reads TGTGCCAGCAGCTTAGGGGTGGGGCTAGCGGGTCAAGAGACCCAGTACTTC. This encodes CASSLGVGLAGQETQYF. This chain joins TRBV7-3 and TRBJ2-5, with 8 bases identical to TRBD2. CDR3 size: 17 residues. The germline V gene encodes CDR1 SGHTA and CDR2 FQGTGA. Trimming removed 2 bases from V and 2 bases from J; junction bases left unmatched: 10.

The chain recombines TRBV14 with TRBJ2-3, with 10 positions matching TRBD1. There are 17 residues in the CDR3. Germline CDR1 SGHDN, CDR2 FVKESK. The trim removed 4 bases at V and 3 bases at J, leaving 10 bases unmatched. CDR3 protein: CASSRLPGQGLTDTQYF. Here the CDR3 DNA reads TGTGCCAGCAGCCGCCTTCCGGGACAGGGGTTAACAGATACGCAGTATTTT.

The gene calls are TRBV28 and TRBJ2-7; 14 bases map to TRBD2. CDR1 is MDHEN, CDR2 SYDVKM, per germline. V dropped 8 bases and J dropped 5; count of bases not matched to a gene: 11. The CDR3 totals 16 residues. As DNA, the CDR3 is TGTGCCAGCCGAGGGGGGACTAGCGGGAGTCCCCACGAGCAGTACTTC. Translated: CASRGGTSGSPHEQYF. The entire variable domain, with the rest obtained from reference TRBV28 and TRBJ2-7, is as follows: DVKVTQSSRYLVKRTGEKVFLECVQDMDHENMFWYRQDPGLGLRLIYFSYDVKMKEKGDIPEGYSVSREKKERFSLILESASTNQTSMYLCASRGGTSGSPHEQYFGPGTRLTVT.

The chain joins TRBV5-6 to TRBJ2-7, with D perhaps TRBD1 (6 bases). This CDR3 comprises 14 residues. The V gene's germline CDR1 is SGHDT and CDR2 YYEEEE. The germline V and J ends were trimmed by 5 bases and 0 bases, with 12 bases remaining between them. The CDR3 region is CASSKDSSSYEQYF. The CDR3 DNA follows: TGTGCCAGCAGTAAGGACAGCAGCTCCTACGAGCAGTACTTC.